This T cell receptor (beta chain) came from a study of CD8+ T cells in alopecia areata. Broader study findings: Researchers report lesional scalp, most notably alopecia totalis/universalis, outstripped normal scalp in clonality. Both scalp clonality and the expanded CD8+ clones among the top 100 showed a significant decrease with tofacitinib. Many expanded lesional clones persisted in scalp and blood during tofacitinib treatment.

This clone was counted a few times. The antigen is not known. The V gene end was trimmed by 0 bases and the J gene end by 2 bases; junction bases not matched to a gene: 7. Germline CDR1 GTSNPN, CDR2 SVGIG (reference sequence). There are 17 residues in the CDR3. Reverse transcribed after extraction, RNA yielded cDNA as the sequencing template. The method was immunoSEQ multiplex PCR; TCRdb's version includes in-frame clones alone and lacks a portion of them. The table records about 110,000 clones, 50% to 65% of them present only once. Treatment specified: oral pan-JAK inhibitor, 5-10 mg twice daily. This sample comprised CD4+ T cells sorted from blood, obtained at week 24, from a patient treated with tofacitinib. The rearrangement uses TRBV30 and TRBJ2-6; 7 bases are a match to TRBD1. The clonotype originates from a human donor with alopecia areata. The CDR3, as DNA: TGTGCCTGGAGTGTCACAGGGGCTTTGACTGGGGCCAACGTCCTGACTTTC. Translation gives CAWSVTGALTGANVLTF.